This is a list of T cell receptor beta chains from one sample in a study of cytomegalovirus exposure and HLA in healthy donors. Sequencing used immunoSEQ multiplex PCR; TCRdb keeps in-frame clones, though not all of them. The table includes some 170,000 clones, roughly 89% detected once. Sequencing was done on a sample of PBMCs. The origin of the receptors is a man in his late teens or twenties in good health and CMV-seropositive. Both conserved end residues are part of each CDR3. A D gene is named only where the DNA matches it firmly. Only some rows state a clone size, as once, few, many or a class for expanded clones.

v_gene,j_gene,d_gene,abundance,CDR3aa,CDR3nt
TRBV4-2,TRBJ2-6,TRBD2,NA,CASSQERELAGANVLTF,TGTGCCAGCAGCCAGGAGCGGGAGCTAGCTGGGGCCAACGTCCTGACTTTC
TRBV6-5,TRBJ2-1,NA,NA,CASSRLEYNEQFF,TGTGCCAGCAGCCGACTAGAGTACAATGAGCAGTTCTTC
TRBV4-1,TRBJ1-1,NA,NA,CASSQDLGRDLDTEAFF,TGCGCCAGCAGCCAAGATTTGGGGCGGGATTTGGACACTGAAGCTTTCTTT
TRBV25-1,TRBJ2-2,NA,NA,CASSESPDRPDTGELFF,TGTGCCAGCAGTGAATCCCCCGACAGGCCCGACACCGGGGAGCTGTTTTTT
TRBV5-1,TRBJ1-2,NA,NA,CASSLAEASLGGYTF,TGCGCCAGCAGCTTGGCTGAGGCCAGCCTCGGTGGCTACACCTTC
TRBV4-1,TRBJ2-7,NA,NA,CASSQGQRLDNEQYF,TGCGCCAGCAGCCAAGGACAAAGATTAGACAACGAGCAGTACTTC
TRBV29-1,TRBJ2-7,NA,NA,CSVQVPYYEQYF,TGCAGCGTACAGGTCCCCTACTACGAGCAGTACTTC
TRBV29-1,TRBJ2-7,TRBD2,NA,CSVSGTTAYEQYF,TGCAGCGTATCCGGGACTACCGCCTACGAGCAGTACTTC
TRBV6-5,TRBJ1-2,NA,NA,CASSYSGQRNYGYTF,TGTGCCAGCAGTTACTCCGGACAGAGAAACTATGGCTACACCTTC
TRBV27,TRBJ2-1,TRBD2,NA,CASSPGLAGYNEQFF,TGTGCCAGCAGTCCAGGACTAGCGGGATACAATGAGCAGTTCTTC
TRBV30,TRBJ2-5,NA,NA,CAWSVFGGRGETQYF,TGTGCCTGGAGTGTATTTGGGGGGAGGGGGGAGACCCAGTACTTC
TRBV6-1,TRBJ2-1,NA,NA,CASSEFLHSSYNEQFF,TGTGCCAGCAGTGAATTTCTCCACAGCTCCTACAATGAGCAGTTCTTC
TRBV4-1,TRBJ2-1,NA,NA,CASSQDWASSYNEQFF,TGCGCCAGCAGCCAAGATTGGGCGAGCTCCTACAATGAGCAGTTCTTC
TRBV6-5,TRBJ1-2,TRBD1,NA,CASSYSIAGQAPYTF,TGTGCCAGCAGTTACTCGATTGCGGGACAGGCCCCCTACACCTTC
TRBV19,TRBJ2-3,TRBD2,NA,CASSTPRLAASTDTQYF,TGTGCCAGTAGTACCCCCAGACTAGCGGCGAGCACAGATACGCAGTATTTT
TRBV10-1,TRBJ2-7,NA,NA,CASAPDPQAYEQYF,TGCGCCAGCGCCCCCGACCCCCAGGCCTACGAGCAGTACTTC
TRBV9,TRBJ2-5,TRBD1,NA,CASSAGTGGQETQYF,TGTGCCAGCAGCGCCGGGACAGGGGGCCAGGAGACCCAGTACTTC
TRBV4-2,TRBJ1-5,NA,NA,CASSQGSGAPWPQHF,TGTGCCAGCAGCCAAGGGTCAGGGGCCCCTTGGCCCCAGCATTTT
TRBV11-2,TRBJ1-1,NA,few,CASSGMAEAFF,TGTGCCAGCAGCGGCATGGCTGAAGCTTTCTTT
TRBV30,TRBJ2-2,TRBD1,once,CACDRGTGELFF,TGTGCCTGTGACAGGGGGACCGGGGAGCTGTTTTTT
TRBV28,TRBJ2-7,TRBD2,NA,CASSTSGLSSYEQYF,TGTGCCAGCTCGACTAGCGGTTTGAGCTCCTACGAGCAGTACTTC
TRBV27,TRBJ1-5,NA,NA,CASSFEESGNQPQHF,TGTGCCAGCAGTTTTGAGGAATCTGGTAATCAGCCCCAGCATTTT
TRBV10-2,TRBJ2-7,TRBD2,NA,CASSDRTSGNYEQYF,TGCGCCAGCAGTGACAGGACTAGCGGGAACTACGAGCAGTACTTC
TRBV6-1,TRBJ2-1,NA,NA,CASGRIYNEQFF,TGTGCCAGCGGGCGAATCTACAATGAGCAGTTCTTC
TRBV7-2,TRBJ2-7,TRBD2,NA,CASSLGLAVTSYEQYF,TGTGCCAGCAGCTTAGGACTAGCGGTTACCTCCTACGAGCAGTACTTC
TRBV28,TRBJ1-2,NA,NA,CASTGGTNYGYTF,TGTGCCAGCACCGGCGGGACGAACTATGGCTACACCTTC
TRBV28,TRBJ2-2,TRBD2,NA,CASSPWASGGNTGELFF,TGTGCCAGCAGCCCCTGGGCTAGCGGGGGGAACACCGGGGAGCTGTTTTTT
TRBV6-1,TRBJ2-1,NA,once,CASSEAPGLEQFF,TGTGCCAGCAGTGAAGCGCCTGGGCTTGAGCAGTTCTTC
TRBV6-1,TRBJ1-1,NA,NA,CASSEPGTLGAEAFF,TGTGCCAGCAGTGAACCCGGGACACTCGGGGCTGAAGCTTTCTTT
TRBV5-1,TRBJ2-7,TRBD2,NA,CASRTSGTTYEQYF,TGCGCCAGCAGGACTAGCGGGACAACGTACGAGCAGTACTTC
TRBV2,TRBJ2-3,NA,NA,CASSGSASTDTQYF,TGTGCCAGCAGCGGTAGCGCGAGCACAGATACGCAGTATTTT
TRBV2,TRBJ2-2,NA,NA,CASRYSRERYTGELFF,TGTGCCAGCAGATACTCACGGGAGCGCTACACCGGGGAGCTGTTTTTT
TRBV28,TRBJ2-5,TRBD2,NA,CASSLFPGLAVQETQYF,TGTGCCAGCAGTTTATTCCCGGGACTAGCGGTCCAAGAGACCCAGTACTTC
TRBV6-1,TRBJ2-1,NA,once,CASSELTGSYNEQFF,TGTGCCAGCAGTGAATTGACGGGCTCCTACAATGAGCAGTTCTTC
TRBV11-2,TRBJ2-5,TRBD2,NA,CASSPREGKETQYF,TGTGCCAGCAGCCCTCGGGAGGGCAAAGAGACCCAGTACTTC
TRBV10-3,TRBJ2-5,NA,NA,CAISSGTQETQYF,TGTGCCATCAGTAGCGGAACCCAAGAGACCCAGTACTTC
TRBV11-3,TRBJ2-1,TRBD2,NA,CASSLRTSGSSYNEQFF,TGTGCCAGCAGCTTGCGGACTAGCGGTAGCTCCTACAATGAGCAGTTCTTC
TRBV21-1,TRBJ2-7,NA,NA,CASSIDTVSYEQYF,TGTGCCAGCAGCATAGACACAGTCTCCTACGAGCAGTACTTC
TRBV6-1,TRBJ2-7,TRBD1,NA,CASSATGSDEQYF,TGTGCCAGCAGTGCGACAGGGTCCGACGAGCAGTACTTC
TRBV2,TRBJ1-2,TRBD1,few,CASSGSTGTYGYTF,TGTGCCAGCAGTGGATCGACAGGGACCTATGGCTACACCTTC
TRBV28,TRBJ2-7,NA,NA,CASSSAYEQYF,TGTGCCAGCAGTTCAGCCTACGAGCAGTACTTC
TRBV7-8,TRBJ2-5,NA,NA,CASSLWRLRNLYQETQYF,TGTGCCAGCAGCTTATGGCGACTCCGCAACTTGTACCAAGAGACCCAGTACTTC
TRBV7-9,TRBJ2-3,NA,NA,CASSEQGSTDTQYF,TGTGCCAGCAGCGAACAGGGATCCACAGATACGCAGTATTTT
TRBV19,TRBJ1-1,TRBD1,NA,CASSIKLFGQGPEAFF,TGTGCCAGTAGTATTAAACTTTTTGGACAGGGGCCTGAAGCTTTCTTT
TRBV9,TRBJ2-1,NA,NA,CASSEGGSSYNEQFF,TGTGCCAGCAGCGAGGGGGGGAGCTCCTACAATGAGCAGTTCTTC
TRBV11-3,TRBJ2-3,NA,NA,CASSLAQFFRTEYTDTQYF,TGTGCCAGCAGCTTAGCCCAGTTTTTCAGAACGGAGTACACAGATACGCAGTATTTT
TRBV18,TRBJ1-1,NA,NA,CASSRAAGDTEAFF,TGTGCCAGCTCACGTGCGGCAGGGGACACTGAAGCTTTCTTT
TRBV7-9,TRBJ2-3,NA,NA,CASSLLRGRPDTQYF,TGTGCCAGCAGCTTATTGAGAGGGAGGCCAGATACGCAGTATTTT
TRBV5-8,TRBJ1-1,NA,NA,CASSPWEWGGTEAFF,TGTGCCAGCAGCCCATGGGAGTGGGGTGGCACTGAAGCTTTCTTT
TRBV19,TRBJ2-7,TRBD1,NA,CASSTSRGSQYF,TGTGCCAGTAGTACATCCAGGGGGTCCCAGTACTTC
TRBV19,TRBJ1-5,TRBD1,NA,CASSSEGAGEKPQHF,TGTGCCAGTAGTTCGGAGGGGGCAGGAGAGAAGCCCCAGCATTTT
TRBV10-3,TRBJ2-3,TRBD1,NA,CAVRTGLSLSSTDTQYF,TGTGCCGTCCGGACAGGGTTATCCCTTTCTAGCACAGATACGCAGTATTTT
TRBV6-6,TRBJ2-3,TRBD1,few,CASSVPGQGTDTQYF,TGTGCCAGCAGTGTACCGGGACAGGGCACAGATACGCAGTATTTT
TRBV6-6,TRBJ2-5,TRBD1,NA,CASSPGPGQGEETQYF,TGTGCCAGCAGTCCCGGACCGGGACAGGGGGAAGAGACCCAGTACTTC